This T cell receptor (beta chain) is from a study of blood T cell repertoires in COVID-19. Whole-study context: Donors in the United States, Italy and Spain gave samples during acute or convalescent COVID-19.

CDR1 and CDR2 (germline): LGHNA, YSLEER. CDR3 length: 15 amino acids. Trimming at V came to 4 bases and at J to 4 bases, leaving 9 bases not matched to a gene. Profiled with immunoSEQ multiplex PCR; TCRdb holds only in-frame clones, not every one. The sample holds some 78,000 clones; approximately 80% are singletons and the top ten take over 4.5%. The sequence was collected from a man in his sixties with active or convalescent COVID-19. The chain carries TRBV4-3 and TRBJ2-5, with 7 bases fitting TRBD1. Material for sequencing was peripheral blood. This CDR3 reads CASSPQTGKGETQYF. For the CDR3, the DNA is TGCGCCAGCAGCCCCCAGACAGGGAAGGGAGAGACCCAGTACTTC.